This T cell receptor beta chain was recorded in a study of T cells in localized non-small cell lung cancer. Data came from immunoSEQ multiplex PCR; TCRdb stores just in-frame clones and leaves some out. The data show about 41,000 clones, approximately 80% seen once. Unmatched junction bases numbered 10, after V lost 5 bases and J lost 8 bases. The length of the CDR3 is 14 residues. The V gene's germline CDR1 is SGHRS and CDR2 YFSETQ. Notes on the study in general: Longer overall survival was associated with a higher density of T cells in the blood. Because researchers sequenced only one region of the tumor, heterogeneity is still possible. The study found T cell clonality highest in uninvolved adjacent lung, above tumor. Adjacent lung was found to contain a median roughly 58 of the top 100 tumor clones.

Notes on this clone: The antigen is not known.

The sequence came from a man aged 40-75 years with stage II lung adenocarcinoma. Source: PBMCs, taken before any cancer treatment. The genes are TRBV5-1 and TRBJ1-2; 9 positions agree with TRBD1. The CDR3 protein is CASRSGQGRPGYTF. The CDR3 nucleotides read TGCGCCAGCAGAAGTGGACAGGGGCGACCGGGCTACACCTTC.